The clone carrying this T cell receptor beta chain was observed a handful of times. The target antigen is unknown. This entry is derived from a study of T cell repertoires in cytomegalovirus infection. About the study: CMV infection plus the matching HLA type was flagged by public TCR beta signatures. Study-wide results and caveats: Using cumulative public TCR beta family frequency, the authors identified those who carried CMV together with the relevant HLA. The ex vivo response was dominated by HLA-C-restricted CMV-specific TCR beta clonotypes.

TCRdb re-called the reads through MiXCR, storing one row per CDR3 protein. The repertoire consists of approximately 500,000 distinct CDR3 sequences, with more than 20% occurring once and the leading ten covering approximately 13%. V dropped 0 bases and J dropped 4 bases, with 9 bases sitting between them. Germline-derived CDR1 and CDR2 are GTSNPN and SVGIG (reference sequence). The CDR3 covers 13 residues. V is TRBV30 and J is TRBJ1-1; no definite D call. The TCR comes from a human donor in good health (CMV status not recorded). Some clones in this sample may be carry-over from other donors' samples. The sequenced sample consisted of PBMCs. The CDR3 DNA reads TGTGCCTGGAGTGTAAAGCGAGGCACTGAAGCTTTCTTT. Translated: CAWSVKRGTEAFF.